These T cell receptor beta chains were read from a single sample in a study of OX40 agonist ivuxolimab in advanced cancers. Profiling relied on immunoSEQ multiplex PCR, and the TCRdb table lists in-frame clones only, not all of them. The sample records more than 50,000 clones, around 87% being singletons. The sample in question was CD4+ or CD8+ T cells sorted from blood, obtained in a trial of the OX40 agonist ivuxolimab. These receptors all come from an adult with an advanced solid tumor such as melanoma, head and neck, liver or kidney cancer. Each CDR3 is given with its conserved first and last residue.

j_gene,v_gene,CDR3aa
TRBJ2-2,TRBV11-3,CASSPSGGIGGELFF
TRBJ1-2,TRBV5-1,CASSLIGAEGYTF
TRBJ1-2,TRBV5-6,CASSGGVLATF
TRBJ2-4,TRBV9,CASSTGLAKNIQYF
TRBJ2-1,TRBV7-7,CASSLEGGSSYEQFF
.,TRBV30,CAWRSKSYEQYF
TRBJ1-1,TRBV27,CASSSERGEGKTYTEAFF
TRBJ1-1,TRBV5-1,CASSLEGVEGTEAFF
TRBJ2-3,TRBV7-3,CASSLSASGTDTQYF
TRBJ2-7,TRBV5-1,CASSLEQTYEQYF
TRBJ1-5,TRBV5-1,CASSLVTGGQPQHF
TRBJ2-2,TRBV11-3,CASSLERGESTGELFF
TRBJ1-6,TRBV14,CASSLSGTYTLHF
TRBJ2-3,TRBV7-2,CASAPTVVTDTQYF
TRBJ2-7,TRBV19,CASSISFQQVNYEQYF
TRBJ2-5,TRBV27,CASSFGAGYQETQYF
TRBJ2-7,TRBV6-1,CASTPASGISYEQYF
TRBJ2-2,TRBV12-5,CASGTTLAANTGELFF
TRBJ1-2,TRBV6-1,CASSDMQGHGYTF
TRBJ1-5,TRBV25-1,CASSEGWQPQHF
TRBJ2-2,TRBV2,CASRPQGFANTGELFF
TRBJ2-1,TRBV7-9,CASSLRRDNEQFF
TRBJ2-3,TRBV5-1,CASSLGQGKATDTQYF
TRBJ1-5,TRBV5-1,CASSLDGYQPQHF
TRBJ2-1,TRBV7-2,CASSPQSSYNEQFF
TRBJ2-7,TRBV5-1,CASSSGGDPYEQYF
TRBJ2-7,TRBV5-5,CASSPGTYEQYF
TRBJ1-5,TRBV5-1,CASSWVTGANQPQHF
TRBJ2-5,TRBV13,CASSLTLTRGQETQYF
TRBJ1-1,TRBV5-4,CASSITGPGTEAFF
TRBJ1-5,TRBV7-6,CASSRNEGQPQHF
TRBJ1-5,TRBV19,CASSIAPWSNQPQHF
TRBJ2-7,TRBV6-5,CASRAFASYEQYF
TRBJ1-1,TRBV28,CASRPTGNTEAFF
TRBJ2-5,TRBV15,CATSRGTAGGQETQYF
TRBJ2-4,TRBV10-2,CASSVDAGGIAKNIQYF
TRBJ2-3,TRBV18,CASSPSAGSWENTQYF
TRBJ2-2,TRBV6-4,CASRQGNTGELFF
TRBJ2-7,TRBV5-5,CASRETSYDYEQYF
TRBJ1-1,TRBV7-8,CASSFVGTPNTEAFF
TRBJ1-1,TRBV10-2,CASSRRLGTEAFF
TRBJ1-2,TRBV18,CASSPWDRGANYGYTF
TRBJ2-3,TRBV6-5,CASRSLGTSTDTQYF
TRBJ1-6,TRBV5-6,CASSFTGGNNSPLHF
TRBJ2-5,TRBV29-1,CSVEALAGWETQYF
TRBJ1-1,TRBV10-3,CASGTGNTEAFF